These 5 T cell receptor beta chains were all obtained from the same sample, sequenced in a study of T cell changes during pregnancy in multiple sclerosis. Measured with immunoSEQ multiplex PCR; TCRdb has only the in-frame clones, and not every one. The data show more than 70,000 clones, 75% to 95% seen once. Sequencing used peripheral blood, obtained before pregnancy. These receptors came from a female donor with multiple sclerosis, enrolled in a pregnancy study.

This rearrangement joins TRBV2 to TRBJ2-7; 7 nucleotides match TRBD2. The CDR3 is 12 amino acids. Trimming took 8 bases from V and 1 from J; bases not matched to a gene: 2. Germline loops: CDR1 SNHLY, CDR2 FYNNEI. CDR3 nucleotides: TGTGCCAGCGGGACTATATCCTACGAGCAGTACTTC. It encodes CASGTISYEQYF.

The CDR3 DNA reads TGTGCCAGTGCAGGGTTATCCCCCTATGGCTACACCTTC. Translation gives CASAGLSPYGYTF. This chain uses TRBV19 with TRBJ1-2, with D possibly being TRBD1 (5 bases). The CDR3 loop spans 13 amino acids. Trimming took off 8 bases at V and 4 bases at J, with 14 bases between the two ends. CDR1 and CDR2 (germline): LNHDA, SQIVND (reference sequence).

CDR3 sequence (DNA): TGTGCCAGCAGTCCCACCTGGGACAGGGGGCATGGCTTCGATCAGCCCCAGCATTTT. It encodes CASSPTWDRGHGFDQPQHF. V gene TRBV27 combines with J gene TRBJ1-5; 12 bases match TRBD1. Germline CDR1 reads MNHEY; CDR2 reads SMNVEV (reference sequence). This CDR3 spans 19 amino acids. V was pared by 5 bases and J by 5 bases, with 16 bases of the junction left unmatched.

This rearrangement joins TRBV9 to TRBJ2-3, with TRBD1 identical over 7 bases. V shed 3 bases, J shed 1 base, and the junction held 8 bases outside the gene matches. This CDR3 region has 16 residues. Germline CDR1 is SGDLS and CDR2 is YYNGEE. In DNA, the CDR3 is TGTGCCAGCAGCGCCTCGGGACAGCCCCGCACAGATACGCAGTATTTT. This translates into CASSASGQPRTDTQYF.

The V and J genes are TRBV20-1 and TRBJ2-3, with D perhaps matching TRBD2 (6 bases). This CDR3 spans 11 amino acids. CDR1 is DFQATT, CDR2 SNEGSKA, per germline (reference sequence). V gave up 6 bases and J gave up 8 bases, with 12 bases separating them. The CDR3 reads CSAPTGGTQYF. CDR3 nucleotide sequence: TGCAGTGCGCCAACCGGGGGTACGCAGTATTTT.